Listed below are T cell receptor beta chains from one sample, sequenced in a study of T cells in localized non-small cell lung cancer. TCRdb's table, derived via immunoSEQ multiplex PCR, lists solely in-frame clones and lacks some. The sample shows roughly 84,000 clones, around nine tenths of them seen only once. The sequencing used peripheral blood, collected before any cancer treatment. The receptors derive from a woman aged 40-69 years with stage I squamous cell lung carcinoma. CDR3s include the opening cysteine and the closing phenylalanine or tryptophan. The D gene is left open where the match is weak. Clone size is not always given. Where it is, it says once, few, many or a class for expanded clones.

D	size	V	J	length	CDR3	DNA
-	-	TRBV12-5	TRBJ2-7	12	CASGRDSHEQYF	TGTGCTAGTGGTCGGGACTCCCACGAGCAGTACTTC
-	-	TRBV6-5	TRBJ1-1	11	CASTMNTEAFF	TGTGCCAGCACCATGAACACTGAAGCTTTCTTT
-	-	TRBV30	TRBJ1-5	12	CAWSVPGQPQHF	TGTGCCTGGAGTGTACCGGGTCAGCCCCAGCATTTT
TRBD2	-	TRBV7-2	TRBJ2-3	16	CASSPPQLAGGRAQYF	TGTGCCAGCAGCCCCCCCCAGCTAGCGGGGGGCAGGGCGCAGTATTTT
-	-	TRBV5-8	TRBJ1-1	18	CASSVRGSGGRMNTEAFF	TGTGCCAGCAGCGTTAGGGGGAGCGGGGGACGAATGAACACTGAAGCTTTCTTT
-	-	TRBV30	TRBJ1-2	12	CAWSRGNYGYTF	TGTGCCTGGAGCCGGGGGAACTATGGCTACACCTTC
-	-	TRBV25-1	TRBJ2-7	13	CASSERSVSEQYF	TGTGCCAGCAGTGAGAGATCGGTAAGCGAGCAGTACTTC
-	-	TRBV19	TRBJ1-6	13	CASSSGPNSPLHF	TGTGCCAGTAGTTCAGGGCCAAATTCACCCCTCCACTTT
-	-	TRBV19	TRBJ2-3	13	CASAGTETDTQYF	TGTGCCAGTGCGGGAACGGAGACAGATACGCAGTATTTT
-	-	TRBV5-6	TRBJ2-5	13	CASSLVSEETQYF	TGTGCCAGCAGCTTGGTCTCAGAAGAGACCCAGTACTTC
TRBD1	-	TRBV6-4	TRBJ1-6	15	CASRPTGVGNSPLHF	TGTGCCAGCAGACCAACAGGGGTGGGTAATTCACCCCTCCACTTT
-	-	TRBV19	TRBJ2-1	13	CASRGGLYNEQFF	TGTGCCAGTCGAGGGGGACTGTACAATGAGCAGTTCTTC
-	-	TRBV5-6	TRBJ1-1	13	CASSSRSGVEAFF	TGTGCCAGCAGCTCCCGGAGTGGGGTTGAAGCTTTCTTT
-	-	TRBV30	TRBJ2-1	14	CAWSPGLPYNEQFF	TGTGCCTGGAGCCCCGGACTACCCTACAATGAGCAGTTCTTC
-	-	TRBV5-1	TRBJ2-7	15	CASSLGGTLSYEQYF	TGCGCCAGCAGCTTGGGGGGGACCCTCTCCTACGAGCAGTACTTC
TRBD1	-	TRBV2	TRBJ2-7	13	CASTGQVSYEQYF	TGTGCCAGCACCGGACAGGTCTCCTACGAGCAGTACTTC
-	-	TRBV5-4	TRBJ1-1	13	CASSQLLNTEAFF	TGTGCCAGCAGCCAGTTATTGAACACTGAAGCTTTCTTT
TRBD1	-	TRBV28	TRBJ2-5	17	CASTPSPGQGDIETQYF	TGTGCCAGCACCCCATCCCCGGGACAGGGGGATATAGAGACCCAGTACTTC
TRBD1	-	TRBV6-5	TRBJ1-5	14	CASSPRGLGQPQHF	TGTGCCAGCAGCCCCAGGGGGCTGGGCCAGCCCCAGCATTTT
-	-	TRBV5-6	TRBJ2-2	12	CASSLNTGELFF	TGTGCCAGCAGCCTTAACACCGGGGAGCTGTTTTTT
-	-	TRBV5-8	TRBJ2-1	14	CASSFGLTYNEQFF	TGTGCCAGCAGCTTCGGACTAACCTACAATGAGCAGTTCTTC
TRBD1	once	TRBV5-1	TRBJ1-5	14	CASSQGDPNQPQHF	TGCGCCAGCAGCCAGGGGGACCCGAATCAGCCCCAGCATTTT
-	-	TRBV27	TRBJ2-3	15	CASSWLRGSTDTQYF	TGTGCCAGCAGTTGGCTCAGAGGCAGCACAGATACGCAGTATTTT
-	-	TRBV5-1	TRBJ1-2	13	CASSLTANYGYTF	TGCGCCAGCAGCTTGACGGCTAACTATGGCTACACCTTC
TRBD1	-	TRBV29-1	TRBJ1-6	13	CSVGQGANSPLHF	TGCAGCGTTGGACAGGGGGCCAATTCACCCCTCCACTTT
-	-	TRBV9	TRBJ1-1	14	CASSVETANTEAFF	TGTGCCAGCAGCGTAGAGACAGCGAACACTGAAGCTTTCTTT
-	-	TRBV2	TRBJ1-5	16	CASSGGDANSNQPQHF	TGTGCCAGCAGTGGGGGGGATGCGAATAGCAATCAGCCCCAGCATTTT
TRBD2	-	TRBV10-3	TRBJ2-5	17	CAISESGTSGGRETQYF	TGTGCCATCAGTGAGTCGGGGACTAGCGGGGGCCGGGAGACCCAGTACTTC
-	-	TRBV10-1	TRBJ1-1	13	CASSLALNTEAFF	TGCGCCAGCAGTCTAGCGCTGAACACTGAAGCTTTCTTT
-	once	TRBV27	TRBJ1-1	14	CASSFLQPNTEAFF	TGTGCCAGCAGTTTTTTGCAGCCGAACACTGAAGCTTTCTTT
-	-	TRBV11-2	TRBJ1-1	13	CASSLHLNTEAFF	TGTGCCAGCAGCCTACACCTGAACACTGAAGCTTTCTTT
TRBD1	-	TRBV7-9	TRBJ1-2	13	CASGDRGLSGYTF	TGTGCCAGCGGGGACAGGGGGCTTTCTGGCTACACCTTC
-	-	TRBV30	TRBJ1-2	13	CAWAWRRDYGYTF	TGTGCCTGGGCATGGAGGCGCGACTATGGCTACACCTTC
-	-	TRBV23-1	TRBJ1-6	15	CASSQIPGFGSPLHF	TGCGCCAGCAGTCAAATACCAGGTTTTGGATCACCCCTCCACTTT
-	-	TRBV18	TRBJ1-5	15	CASSPSAYSNQPQHF	TGTGCCAGCTCACCATCGGCTTATAGCAATCAGCCCCAGCATTTT
TRBD1	-	TRBV5-1	TRBJ1-2	15	CASSFRDRVLGGYTF	TGCGCCAGCAGCTTTCGGGACAGGGTCTTAGGTGGCTACACCTTC
-	-	TRBV18	TRBJ1-2	13	CASSPQGTGGYTF	TGTGCCAGCTCACCACAGGGAACTGGAGGCTACACCTTC
-	few	TRBV6-6	TRBJ2-7	14	CASSYWREAYEQYF	TGTGCCAGCAGTTATTGGAGGGAAGCCTACGAGCAGTACTTC
-	-	TRBV2	TRBJ1-2	13	CASYYEGDYGYTF	TGTGCCAGTTACTACGAGGGGGATTATGGCTACACCTTC
-	-	TRBV27	TRBJ1-2	13	CASSFQANYGYTF	TGTGCCAGCAGTTTTCAGGCTAACTATGGCTACACCTTC
-	-	TRBV10-3	TRBJ2-3	14	CAIRGDKVGDTQYF	TGTGCCATCAGGGGGGACAAGGTGGGAGATACGCAGTATTTT